This T cell receptor (beta chain) was recovered during a study of CD8 T cells in Susac syndrome. Germline loops: CDR1 SGHRS, CDR2 YFSETQ. Trimming cost V 6 bases and J 0 bases; bases outside gene matches: 3. This CDR3 has 15 amino acids. General study points: The number of individuals included in the study's TCR sequencing and HLA analysis was acknowledged as relatively small.

Random hexamers served to reverse transcribe roughly 0.45 to 1 ug RNA. With immunoSEQ multiplex PCR, TCR beta CDR3 was amplified across 54 Vbeta and 13 Jbeta. One entry per CDR3 protein results from TCRdb running MiXCR on the immunoSEQ multiplex PCR reads. Among about 180,000 distinct CDR3 sequences, approximately 96% were seen once, and the ten largest hold under 0.095%. Concerning this clonotype itself: Its antigen is unidentified.

Negative isolation was applied to CD8+ and CD4+ T cells, and FACS enrichment was applied to TEMRA cells. The receptor's source is a human donor with multiple sclerosis. The chain carries TRBV5-1 and TRBJ2-6; TRBD1 matches at 7 bases. The specimen was CD4+ T cells from PBMCs. The CDR3 loop is CASTNRGSGANVLTF. The CDR3 region has the DNA TGCGCCAGCACAAACAGGGGCTCTGGGGCCAACGTCCTGACTTTC.